Listed here are 14 T cell receptor beta chains from one sample, sequenced in a study of siplizumab effects on memory and regulatory T cells. TCRdb's table, derived via immunoSEQ multiplex PCR, lists solely in-frame clones and lacks some. The sample shows over 65,000 clones, about 95% of them seen only once. Sequenced: CD8+ T cells sorted from blood. These TCRs come from a human donor in good health.

The genes are TRBV6-1 and TRBJ1-2; D possibly corresponds to TRBD1 (5 bases). Germline assignment: CDR1 MNHNS and CDR2 SASEGT. CDR3 length: 14 residues. V dropped 2 bases and J dropped 2 bases, with 9 bases sitting between them. The CDR3 sequence: CASSELRDNYGYTF. DNA of the CDR3: TGTGCCAGCAGTGAATTACGGGACAACTATGGCTACACCTTC.

This chain uses TRBV5-1 with TRBJ2-3; the match to TRBD2 covers 7 bases. Per the germline V gene, CDR1 is SGHRS and CDR2 is YFSETQ. CDR3 length equals 15 residues. V was pared by 4 bases and J by 2 bases, with 7 bases of the junction left unmatched. CDR3 in amino acids: CASSLRDYFTDTQYF. The CDR3 DNA reads TGCGCCAGCAGCCTCCGGGACTACTTCACAGATACGCAGTATTTT.

This chain links TRBV28 with TRBJ2-3; tentatively, D is TRBD2 (5 bases). The CDR3 consists of 14 residues. The germline V and J ends were trimmed by 6 bases and 2 bases, with 12 bases remaining between them. The germline CDR1 and CDR2 sequences are MDHEN and SYDVKM. The CDR3 here is CASRVDGNTDTQYF. Written as DNA, the CDR3 is TGTGCCAGCAGGGTGGACGGGAACACAGATACGCAGTATTTT.

The rearrangement joins TRBV7-3 to TRBJ2-7; D is unresolved. This CDR3 spans 14 amino acids. Germline V gives CDR1 SGHTA, CDR2 FQGTGA. Trimming cost V 3 bases and J 3 bases, with 12 bases left between them. CDR3 in amino acids: CASSLGFGIYEQYF. CDR3 coding DNA: TGTGCCAGCAGCTTGGGATTTGGGATCTACGAGCAGTACTTC.

V is TRBV27 and J is TRBJ2-2; D not resolved. The CDR3 contains 11 residues. Germline CDR1 MNHEY, CDR2 SMNVEV (reference sequence). V lost 4 bases and J 3 bases, leaving 0 bases between the germline ends. CDR3 loop: CASSYTGELFF. The DNA of the CDR3 is TGTGCCAGCAGTTACACCGGGGAGCTGTTTTTT.

The chain combines TRBV19 with TRBJ2-1; 7 bases agree with TRBD2. CDR1 is LNHDA, CDR2 SQIVND, per germline (reference sequence). The CDR3 totals 16 residues. Germline trimming cut 1 base from V and 2 bases from J; bases unmatched to any gene: 5. The CDR3 nucleotides read TGTGCCAGTAGTATAGGGGGCGGGAGTACCTACAATGAGCAGTTCTTC. Its translation is CASSIGGGSTYNEQFF. Full variable domain (rest looked up from reference TRBV19 and TRBJ2-1): DGGITQSPKYLFRKEGQNVTLSCEQNLNHDAMYWYRQDPGQGLRLIYYSQIVNDFQKGDIAEGYSVSREKKESFPLTVTSAQKNPTAFYLCASSIGGGSTYNEQFFGPGTRLTVL.

The CDR3 loop reads CASSQVGRGDTEAFF. The CDR3 DNA is TGCGCCAGCAGCCAAGTCGGCAGGGGAGACACTGAAGCTTTCTTT. The chain recombines TRBV4-1 with TRBJ1-1; tentative D call: TRBD1 (6 bases). The V gene's germline CDR1 is MGHRA and CDR2 YSYEKL. This CDR3 is built from 15 residues. The V gene lost 1 base and the J gene lost 3 bases, with 12 bases spanning the gap.

This rearrangement joins TRBV29-1 to TRBJ1-2, with 9 bases lining up with TRBD1. The V segment lost 4 bases and the J segment 11 bases; nucleotides outside the gene matches: 8. The CDR3 spans 12 residues. Germline V gene sequence: CDR1 SQVTM, CDR2 ANQGSEA. CDR3 protein: CSVAWTGDRYTF. The CDR3 region has the DNA TGCAGCGTTGCATGGACAGGGGACCGGTACACCTTC.

CDR3 nucleotide sequence: TGTGCCAGCAGTCCCTGGGCCGAGAACACTGAAGCTTTCTTT. It codes for CASSPWAENTEAFF. The gene calls are TRBV6-5 and TRBJ1-1; D not resolved. The CDR3 has 14 residues. V lost 5 bases and J lost 1, with 11 bases in between. CDR1 is MNHEY and CDR2 is SVGAGI in the germline V gene.

This sequence joins TRBV19 and TRBJ2-1, with 10 bases fitting TRBD1. The germline V gene encodes CDR1 LNHDA and CDR2 SQIVND (reference sequence). The V segment lost 4 bases and the J segment 1 base; nucleotides outside the gene matches: 4. The CDR3 totals 16 residues. Here the CDR3 DNA reads TGTGCCAGTAGTACGGACAGGGGGGGGTCCTACAATGAGCAGTTCTTC. Its translation is CASSTDRGGSYNEQFF.

This chain joins TRBV18 and TRBJ2-3; a possible D gene is TRBD1 (6 bases). Germline loops: CDR1 KGHSH, CDR2 LQKENI. Trimming took 4 bases from V and 2 from J, leaving 10 bases between them. The CDR3 consists of 14 residues. The CDR3 coding sequence is TGTGCCAGCTCACATGGGGGACACACAGATACGCAGTATTTT. Translation: CASSHGGHTDTQYF.

The chain joins TRBV15 to TRBJ2-7; D is perhaps TRBD2 (6 bases). Germline V gene sequence: CDR1 LNHNV, CDR2 YYDKDF (reference sequence). This CDR3 has 17 residues. V dropped 3 bases and J dropped 3 bases, with 21 bases sitting between them. As DNA, the CDR3 is TGTGCCACCAGCAGCCCGGGAGAGGGGCCCGTAAGCTACGAGCAGTACTTC. It is translated as CATSSPGEGPVSYEQYF.

The V gene is TRBV28, the J gene TRBJ1-4, with TRBD1 as a possible D gene (5 bases). There are 15 residues in the CDR3. V was trimmed by 6 bases and J by 7 bases, leaving 18 bases between them. Germline V lookup: CDR1 MDHEN, CDR2 SYDVKM. CDR3 in amino acids: CASRTYDRETEKLFF. CDR3 nucleotide sequence: TGTGCCAGCAGGACCTACGACAGAGAGACTGAAAAACTGTTTTTT. Complete variable domain (other parts from reference TRBV28 and TRBJ1-4): DVKVTQSSRYLVKRTGEKVFLECVQDMDHENMFWYRQDPGLGLRLIYFSYDVKMKEKGDIPEGYSVSREKKERFSLILESASTNQTSMYLCASRTYDRETEKLFFGSGTQLSVL.

The chain combines TRBV29-1 with TRBJ2-1; D remains unclear. The CDR3 spans 11 residues. The germline V and J ends were trimmed by 3 bases and 4 bases, with 4 bases remaining between them. Germline CDR1 is SQVTM and CDR2 is ANQGSEA. The CDR3 coding sequence is TGCAGCGTTGAGCTGTACAATGAGCAGTTCTTC. Residues: CSVELYNEQFF.